This T cell receptor beta chain was found in a study of technical replicates of blood from several donors (TCRdb year 2017). Receptor amplification or capture employed the immunoSEQ multiplex PCR assay. TCRdb's version of the immuneACCESS table is confined to in-frame rearrangements and falls short of the full clone set. An unresolved V gene accounts for under half of the shortfall where checked; the remainder is of unknown origin. The sample table holds roughly 100,000 clones, of which 90% to 97% were seen once. 0.36% of the sample lies in the top ten. There are 12 amino acids in the CDR3, from cysteine to phenylalanine inclusive. Only CDR3 DNA is held: 36 bases, read in frame from base 1. Deletion took 8 bases off V and 1 base off J, with a span of 11 bases between the germline ends. The germline V gene (reference sequence) provides CDR1 GTSNPN and CDR2 SVGIG. Regarding this clone: Its cognate antigen has yet to be identified. No much larger clone exists at a distance of one base, and base qualities are not known.

Sequenced input: T cells isolated from PBMCs. The sequence was obtained from a human donor in good health. The rearranged segments are TRBV30 and TRBJ1-1; the D segment cannot be called with confidence. The sequenced DNA: TGTGCCGCCAACCCCAGGAACACTGAAGCTTTCTTT. This is translated as CAANPRNTEAFF. With all but the CDR3 taken from the reference TRBV30 and TRBJ1-1 genes, the full variable domain is: SQTIHQWPATLVQPVGSPLSLECTVEGTSNPNLYWYRQAAGRGLQLLFYSVGIGQISSEVPQNLSASRPQDRQFILSSKKLLLSDSGFYLCAANPRNTEAFFGQGTRLTVV.